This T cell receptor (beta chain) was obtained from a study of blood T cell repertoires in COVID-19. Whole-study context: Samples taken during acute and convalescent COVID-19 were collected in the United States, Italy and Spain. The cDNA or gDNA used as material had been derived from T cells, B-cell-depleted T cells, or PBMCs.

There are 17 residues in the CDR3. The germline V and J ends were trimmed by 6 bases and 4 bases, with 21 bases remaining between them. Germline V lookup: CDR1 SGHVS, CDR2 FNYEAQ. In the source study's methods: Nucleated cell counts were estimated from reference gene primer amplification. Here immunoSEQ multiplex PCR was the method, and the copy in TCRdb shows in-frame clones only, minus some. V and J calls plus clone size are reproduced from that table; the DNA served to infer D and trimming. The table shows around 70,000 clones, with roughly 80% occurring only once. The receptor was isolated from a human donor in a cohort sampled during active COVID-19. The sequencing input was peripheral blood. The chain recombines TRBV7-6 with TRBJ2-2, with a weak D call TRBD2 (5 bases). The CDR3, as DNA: TGTGCCAGCAGTTCAAGGACGGGCCCCCGGGGCACCGGGGAGCTGTTTTTT. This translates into CASSSRTGPRGTGELFF.